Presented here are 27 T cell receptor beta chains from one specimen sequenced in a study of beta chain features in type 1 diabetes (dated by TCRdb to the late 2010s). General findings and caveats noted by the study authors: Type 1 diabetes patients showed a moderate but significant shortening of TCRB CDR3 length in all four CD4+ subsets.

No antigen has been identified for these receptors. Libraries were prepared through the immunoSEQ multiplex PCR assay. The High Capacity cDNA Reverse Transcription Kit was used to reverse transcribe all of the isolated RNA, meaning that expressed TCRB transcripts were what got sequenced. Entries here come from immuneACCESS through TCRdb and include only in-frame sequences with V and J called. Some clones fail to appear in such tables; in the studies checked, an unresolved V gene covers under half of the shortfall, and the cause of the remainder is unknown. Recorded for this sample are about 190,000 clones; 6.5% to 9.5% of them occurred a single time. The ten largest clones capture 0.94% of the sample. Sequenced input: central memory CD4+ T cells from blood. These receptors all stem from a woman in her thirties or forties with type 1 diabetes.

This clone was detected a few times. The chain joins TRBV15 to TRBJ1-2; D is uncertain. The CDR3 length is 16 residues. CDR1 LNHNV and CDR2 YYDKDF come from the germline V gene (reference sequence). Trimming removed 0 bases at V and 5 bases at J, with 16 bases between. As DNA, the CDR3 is TGTGCCACCAGCAGAGATCGAGGCCCGACGGGGTATGGCTACACCTTC. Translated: CATSRDRGPTGYGYTF.

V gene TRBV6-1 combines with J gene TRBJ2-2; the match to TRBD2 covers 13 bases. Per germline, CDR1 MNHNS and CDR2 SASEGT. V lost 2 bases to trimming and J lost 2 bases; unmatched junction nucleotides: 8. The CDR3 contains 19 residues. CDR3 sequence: CASSEFGPGLAGNTGELFF. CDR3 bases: TGTGCCAGCAGTGAATTCGGACCGGGACTAGCGGGAAACACCGGGGAGCTGTTTTTT.

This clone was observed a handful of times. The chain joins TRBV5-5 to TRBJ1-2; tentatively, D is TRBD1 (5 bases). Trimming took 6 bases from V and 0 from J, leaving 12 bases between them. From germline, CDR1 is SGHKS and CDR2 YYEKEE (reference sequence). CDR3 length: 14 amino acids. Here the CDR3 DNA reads TGTGCCAGCACCCCCCGGGGGGCTAACTATGGCTACACCTTC. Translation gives CASTPRGANYGYTF.

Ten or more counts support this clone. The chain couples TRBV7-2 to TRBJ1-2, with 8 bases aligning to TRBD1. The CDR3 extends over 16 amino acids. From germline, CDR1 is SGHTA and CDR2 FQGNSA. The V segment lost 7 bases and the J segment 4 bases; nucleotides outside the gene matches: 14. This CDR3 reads CASTSGTGSRGYGYTF. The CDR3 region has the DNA TGTGCCAGCACCTCCGGGACAGGCTCGAGAGGCTATGGCTACACCTTC.

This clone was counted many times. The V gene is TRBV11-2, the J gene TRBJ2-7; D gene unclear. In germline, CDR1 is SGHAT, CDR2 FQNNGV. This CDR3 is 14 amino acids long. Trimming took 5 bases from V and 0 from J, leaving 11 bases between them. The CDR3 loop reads CASSPGHSSYEQYF. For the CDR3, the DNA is TGTGCCAGCAGCCCCGGCCACAGCTCCTACGAGCAGTACTTC.

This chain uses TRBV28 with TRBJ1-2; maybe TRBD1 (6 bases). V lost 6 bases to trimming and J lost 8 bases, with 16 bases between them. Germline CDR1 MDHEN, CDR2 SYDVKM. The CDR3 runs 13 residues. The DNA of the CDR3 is TGTGCCAGCAGAGAAACAGGGTCTGAGGGCTACACCTTC. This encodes CASRETGSEGYTF.

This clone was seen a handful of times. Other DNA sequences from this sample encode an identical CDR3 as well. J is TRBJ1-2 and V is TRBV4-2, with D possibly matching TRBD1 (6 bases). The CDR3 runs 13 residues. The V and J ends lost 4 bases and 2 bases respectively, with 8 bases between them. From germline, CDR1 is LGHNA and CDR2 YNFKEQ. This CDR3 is CASSPDRNYGYTF. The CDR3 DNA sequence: TGTGCCAGCAGCCCTGACAGGAACTATGGCTACACCTTC.

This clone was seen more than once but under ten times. CDR3 nucleotide sequence: TGTGCCAGCAGTATTGGGACAGACAAGCCCCAGCATTTT. This encodes CASSIGTDKPQHF. The chain carries TRBV6-6 and TRBJ1-5, with TRBD1 matching over 7 bases. V dropped 5 bases and J dropped 8; count of bases not matched to a gene: 6. The CDR3 totals 13 residues. Per the germline V gene, CDR1 is MNHNY and CDR2 is SVGAGI (reference sequence).

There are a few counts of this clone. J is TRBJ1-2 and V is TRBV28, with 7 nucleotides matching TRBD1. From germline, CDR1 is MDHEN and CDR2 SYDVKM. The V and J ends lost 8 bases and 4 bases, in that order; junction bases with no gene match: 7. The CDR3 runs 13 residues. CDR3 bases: TGTGCCAGCGGACGACAGGGTCTCTATGGCTACACCTTC. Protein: CASGRQGLYGYTF.

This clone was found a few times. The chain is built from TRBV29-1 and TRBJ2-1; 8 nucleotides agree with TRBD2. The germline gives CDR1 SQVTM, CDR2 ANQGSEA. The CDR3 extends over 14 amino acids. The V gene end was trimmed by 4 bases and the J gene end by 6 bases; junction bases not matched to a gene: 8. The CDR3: CSVGGTSSVNEQFF. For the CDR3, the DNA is TGCAGCGTTGGTGGGACTAGTTCTGTCAATGAGCAGTTCTTC.

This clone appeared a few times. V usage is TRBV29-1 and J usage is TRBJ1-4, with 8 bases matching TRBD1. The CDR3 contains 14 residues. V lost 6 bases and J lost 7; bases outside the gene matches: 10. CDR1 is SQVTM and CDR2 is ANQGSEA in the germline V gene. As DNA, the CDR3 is TGCAGCGTCGGTCGGACAGGGAGGTTTGAAAAACTGTTTTTT. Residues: CSVGRTGRFEKLFF.

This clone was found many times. This CDR3 is CSGDLTGVYNEQFF. The CDR3 DNA reads as TGCAGCGGGGACCTCACAGGGGTCTACAATGAGCAGTTCTTC. The V call is TRBV29-1, the J call TRBJ2-1; TRBD1 aligns across 7 bases. The CDR3 has 14 amino acids. Germline-derived CDR1 and CDR2 are SQVTM and ANQGSEA. Trimming at V came to 7 bases and at J to 3 bases, leaving 9 bases not matched to a gene.

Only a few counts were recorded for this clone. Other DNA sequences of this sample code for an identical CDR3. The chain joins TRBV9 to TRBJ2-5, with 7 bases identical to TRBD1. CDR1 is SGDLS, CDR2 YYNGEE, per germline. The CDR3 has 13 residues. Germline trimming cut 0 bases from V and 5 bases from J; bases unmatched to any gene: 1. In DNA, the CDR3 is TGTGCCAGCAGCGTAGTAGGGGGCGAGACCCAGTACTTC. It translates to CASSVVGGETQYF.

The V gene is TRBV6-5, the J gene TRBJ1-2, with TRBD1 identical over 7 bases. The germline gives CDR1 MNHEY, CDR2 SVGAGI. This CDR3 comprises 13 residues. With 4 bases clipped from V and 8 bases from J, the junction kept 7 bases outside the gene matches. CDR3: CASSFLTGVGYTF. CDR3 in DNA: TGTGCCAGCAGTTTCCTCACAGGGGTCGGCTACACCTTC.

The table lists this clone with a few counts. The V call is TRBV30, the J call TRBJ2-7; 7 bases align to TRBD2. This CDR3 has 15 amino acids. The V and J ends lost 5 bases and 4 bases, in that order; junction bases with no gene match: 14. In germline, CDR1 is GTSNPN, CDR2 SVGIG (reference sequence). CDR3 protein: CAWAWEGSSSYEQYF. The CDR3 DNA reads TGTGCCTGGGCGTGGGAGGGATCTTCGTCGTACGAGCAGTACTTC.

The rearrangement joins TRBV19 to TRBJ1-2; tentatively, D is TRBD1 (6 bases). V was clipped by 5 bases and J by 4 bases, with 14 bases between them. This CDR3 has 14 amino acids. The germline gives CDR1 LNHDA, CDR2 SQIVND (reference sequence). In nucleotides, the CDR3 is TGTGCCAGTAGTTCCCGGACAGCGATCTATGGCTACACCTTC. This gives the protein CASSSRTAIYGYTF.

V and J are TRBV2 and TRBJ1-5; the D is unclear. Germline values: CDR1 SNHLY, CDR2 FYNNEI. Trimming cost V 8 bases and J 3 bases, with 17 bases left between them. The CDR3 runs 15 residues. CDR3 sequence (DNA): TGTGCCAGCGGACTGGGCCGGAGGGACAATCAGCCCCAGCATTTT. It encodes CASGLGRRDNQPQHF.

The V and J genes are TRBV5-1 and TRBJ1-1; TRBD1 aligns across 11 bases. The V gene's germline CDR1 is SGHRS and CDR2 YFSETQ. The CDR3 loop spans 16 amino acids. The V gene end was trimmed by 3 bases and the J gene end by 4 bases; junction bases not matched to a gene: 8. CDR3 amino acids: CASSWDRGIQATEAFF. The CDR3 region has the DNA TGCGCCAGCAGCTGGGACAGGGGGATCCAAGCCACTGAAGCTTTCTTT.

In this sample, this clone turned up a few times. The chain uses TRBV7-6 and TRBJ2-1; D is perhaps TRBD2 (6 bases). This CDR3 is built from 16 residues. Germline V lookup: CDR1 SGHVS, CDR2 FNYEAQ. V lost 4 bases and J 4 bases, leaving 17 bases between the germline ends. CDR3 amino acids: CASSWLGSGLYNEQFF. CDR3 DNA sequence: TGTGCCAGCAGCTGGTTGGGTAGCGGACTATACAATGAGCAGTTCTTC.

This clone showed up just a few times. The CDR3 region is CSVVSPEGNTEAFF. CDR3 DNA: TGCAGCGTTGTGTCCCCAGAGGGGAACACTGAAGCTTTCTTT. This chain links TRBV29-1 with TRBJ1-1, with D hard to call. Germline values: CDR1 SQVTM, CDR2 ANQGSEA. V lost 4 bases, J lost 1 base, and 13 bases lay in between. The CDR3 runs 14 residues. The full variable domain, with the rest looked up from reference TRBV29-1 and TRBJ1-1, is SAVISQKPSRDICQRGTSLTIQCQVDSQVTMMFWYRQQPGQSLTLIATANQGSEATYESGFVIDKFPISRPNLTFSTLTVSNMSPEDSSIYLCSVVSPEGNTEAFFGQGTRLTVV.

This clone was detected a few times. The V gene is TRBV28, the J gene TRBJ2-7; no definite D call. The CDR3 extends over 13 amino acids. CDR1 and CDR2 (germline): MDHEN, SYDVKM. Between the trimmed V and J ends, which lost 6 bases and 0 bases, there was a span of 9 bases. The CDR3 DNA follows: TGTGCCAGCAGACGTCACGGCTCCTACGAGCAGTACTTC. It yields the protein CASRRHGSYEQYF.

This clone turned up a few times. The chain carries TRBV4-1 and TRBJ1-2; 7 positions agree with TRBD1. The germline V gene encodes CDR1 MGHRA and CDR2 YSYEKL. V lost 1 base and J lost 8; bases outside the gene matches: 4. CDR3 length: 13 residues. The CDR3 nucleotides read TGCGCCAGCAGCCAAGTGGACAGGTACGGCTACACCTTC. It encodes CASSQVDRYGYTF.

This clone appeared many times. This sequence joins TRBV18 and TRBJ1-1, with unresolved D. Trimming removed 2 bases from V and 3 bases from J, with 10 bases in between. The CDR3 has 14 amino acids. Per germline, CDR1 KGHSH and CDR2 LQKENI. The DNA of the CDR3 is TGTGCCAGCTCACCAGCGGGGAGGGACACTGAAGCTTTCTTT. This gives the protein CASSPAGRDTEAFF.

The CDR3 DNA follows: TGTGCCAGCAGCCCTAGCGGGAGCGGGACCCAGTACTTC. Encoded protein: CASSPSGSGTQYF. The genes are TRBV2 and TRBJ2-5; 10 nucleotides agree with TRBD2. Germline CDR1 SNHLY, CDR2 FYNNEI. This CDR3 spans 13 amino acids. With 6 bases clipped from V and 7 bases from J, the junction kept 5 bases outside the gene matches.

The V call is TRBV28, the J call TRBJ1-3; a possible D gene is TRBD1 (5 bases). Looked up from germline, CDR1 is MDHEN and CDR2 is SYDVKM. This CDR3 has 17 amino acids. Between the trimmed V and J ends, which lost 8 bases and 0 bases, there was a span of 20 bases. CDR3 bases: TGTGCCAGCTCCCCCGGAGGGGACCCTCTCTCTGGAAACACCATATATTTT. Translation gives CASSPGGDPLSGNTIYF.

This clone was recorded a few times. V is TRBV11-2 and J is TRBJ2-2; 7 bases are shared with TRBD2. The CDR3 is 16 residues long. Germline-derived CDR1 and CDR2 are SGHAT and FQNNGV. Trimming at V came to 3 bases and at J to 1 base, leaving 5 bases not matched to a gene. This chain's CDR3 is CASSFRLAVNTGELFF. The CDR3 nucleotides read TGTGCCAGCAGCTTCAGACTAGCAGTGAACACCGGGGAGCTGTTTTTT.

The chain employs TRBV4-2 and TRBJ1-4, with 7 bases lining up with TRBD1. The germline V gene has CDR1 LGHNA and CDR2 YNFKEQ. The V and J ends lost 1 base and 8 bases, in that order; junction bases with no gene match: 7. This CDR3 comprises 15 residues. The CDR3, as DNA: TGTGCCAGCAGCCAAGCAACGACAGGGAACGAAAAACTGTTTTTT. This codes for CASSQATTGNEKLFF.